This T cell receptor (beta chain) is drawn from a study of shared clonotypes between healthy human individuals. TCRdb's copy holds only in-frame clones and misses some; the assay was immunoSEQ multiplex PCR. Of around 620,000 clones in the sample, around 96% were seen once. Naive CD8 cells, CD45RO-negative and positively selected for CCR7, excluded terminally differentiated effector memory CD45RA+ cells. Germline V lookup: CDR1 SNHLY, CDR2 FYNNEI. CDR3 length equals 14 residues. Trimming pared 6 bases from V and 5 bases from J, leaving 14 bases between. The sequenced sample was naive CD8+ T cells sorted from blood. The chain uses TRBV2 and TRBJ2-1; D might be TRBD1 or TRBD2, each matching 5 bases. The receptor's source is a woman aged 25 to 39 in good health. CDR3 sequence: CASREGLLDNEQFF. The CDR3 coding sequence is TGTGCCAGCAGAGAGGGGTTGTTGGACAATGAGCAGTTCTTC.